This T cell receptor beta chain was documented in a study of T cell responses to AZD1222 COVID-19 vaccine. This clone showed up just a few times. Germline V gene data show CDR1 as MDHEN and CDR2 as SYDVKM. The CDR3 consists of 17 residues. The V gene lost 1 base and the J gene lost 0 bases, with 15 bases spanning the gap. TCRdb's copy holds only in-frame clones and misses some; the assay was immunoSEQ multiplex PCR. The sample has approximately 110,000 clones; 70% to 90% are singletons. The sequences come from peripheral blood, collected on day 0 of MenACWY control vaccination. The sequence came from an adult in good health. The V call is TRBV28, the J call TRBJ1-1; maybe TRBD1 (5 bases). CDR3 region: CASSLLGSGIMNTEAFF. The CDR3 DNA follows: TGTGCCAGCAGTTTATTAGGGTCAGGGATAATGAACACTGAAGCTTTCTTT. Filled out from reference TRBV28 and TRBJ1-1, the complete variable domain reads DVKVTQSSRYLVKRTGEKVFLECVQDMDHENMFWYRQDPGLGLRLIYFSYDVKMKEKGDIPEGYSVSREKKERFSLILESASTNQTSMYLCASSLLGSGIMNTEAFFGQGTRLTVV.